The 11 T cell receptor beta chains reported below all come from one sample, sequenced in a study of T cells in Graves' hyperthyroidism and ophthalmopathy. It was RNA transcripts that yielded the amplified TCR beta CDR3 regions. The TCR CDR3 was amplified in a first-round RT-PCR using the HTBI primer set. TCRdb processed the multiplex PCR reads anew with MiXCR; each CDR3 protein has one entry. This sample carries about 720,000 distinct CDR3 sequences, about a sixth of them seen once, and the ten largest clones take roughly 8%. The material sequenced was blood. These receptors all come from a man aged 18 to 29 with Graves' hyperthyroidism.

This clonotype was seen more than once but under ten times. The chain uses TRBV6-5 and TRBJ2-5, with D possibly being TRBD1 (6 bases). The V end lost 2 bases, the J end lost 1 base, and 17 bases lay between the germline ends. In germline, CDR1 is MNHEY, CDR2 SVGAGI. This CDR3 region has 17 residues. CDR3 loop: CASSYLNLDRSQETQYF. The CDR3 DNA reads as TGTGCCAGCAGTTACCTGAACCTCGACAGGAGCCAAGAGACCCAGTACTTC.

V is TRBV19 and J is TRBJ2-5; either TRBD1 or TRBD2 may fit D (5 bases each). The length of the CDR3 is 13 residues. Trimming pared 6 bases from V and 4 bases from J, leaving 12 bases between. Germline V gene sequence: CDR1 LNHDA, CDR2 SQIVND (reference sequence). The CDR3 region is CASRGELIETQYF. The DNA of the CDR3 is TGTGCCAGTAGAGGGGAGCTGATAGAGACCCAGTACTTC. The full variable domain, with the rest looked up from reference TRBV19 and TRBJ2-5, is DGGITQSPKYLFRKEGQNVTLSCEQNLNHDAMYWYRQDPGQGLRLIYYSQIVNDFQKGDIAEGYSVSREKKESFPLTVTSAQKNPTAFYLCASRGELIETQYFGPGTRLLVL.

This clonotype came up many times. The chain combines TRBV28 with TRBJ1-2; D call uncertain. Trimming took off 1 base at V and 4 bases at J, with 7 bases between the two ends. CDR1 and CDR2 from the germline V gene are MDHEN and SYDVKM. The CDR3 runs to 13 residues. The CDR3 region has the DNA TGTGCCAGCAGTTTATCACGTCCCTATGGCTACACCTTC. Translation gives CASSLSRPYGYTF.

Only a few counts were recorded for this clonotype. A much larger clone differs from this one at a single base, so this may be a read error. V usage is TRBV3-1 and J usage is TRBJ1-1, with unresolved D. CDR1 and CDR2 (germline): LGHDT, YNNKEL (reference sequence). The length of the CDR3 is 13 residues. CDR3 in DNA: TGTGCCGGCAGTCAAGCCGGGAACACTGAAGCTTTCTTT. Its translation: CAGSQAGNTEAFF.

In this sample, this clonotype turned up many times. J is TRBJ1-5 and V is TRBV12-3 or TRBV12-4; 10 nucleotides align to TRBD1. CDR3 size: 17 residues. The ends lost 5 bases at V and 5 bases at J; junction bases unmatched: 12. DNA for the CDR3: TGTGCCAGCAGTGCCTCCAGGACAGGGGGTGAGGATCAGCCCCAGCATTTT. It specifies CASSASRTGGEDQPQHF.

There are many counts of this clonotype. The chain couples TRBV28 to TRBJ2-7; D is perhaps TRBD2 (5 bases). The germline V gene encodes CDR1 MDHEN and CDR2 SYDVKM. The CDR3 has 14 residues. Trimming removed 5 bases at V and 0 bases at J, with 11 bases between. CDR3 residues: CASSRTSSSYEQYF. The CDR3 DNA reads as TGTGCCAGCAGTCGGACTTCCAGCTCCTACGAGCAGTACTTC.

This clonotype was detected only a few times. CDR3 bases: TGTGCCAGCAGCGGAGTTAGCGGGGGGGCCTACGAGCAGTACTTC. Residues: CASSGVSGGAYEQYF. The chain links TRBV7-9 to TRBJ2-7; 11 positions agree with TRBD2. This CDR3 is 15 amino acids long. Germline CDR1 is SEHNR and CDR2 is FQNEAQ (reference sequence). Trimming took 5 bases from V and 2 from J; bases not matched to a gene: 5.

The CDR3 coding sequence is TGCAGCGTTGGATCGGACAGGGGGGACACCGGGGAGCTGTTTTTT. Translated, it gives CSVGSDRGDTGELFF. The V and J genes are TRBV29-1 and TRBJ2-2; 10 bases agree with TRBD1. CDR1 is SQVTM and CDR2 is ANQGSEA in the germline V gene. The CDR3 loop spans 15 amino acids. V dropped 4 bases and J dropped 3; count of bases not matched to a gene: 5.

At least ten counts were recorded for this clonotype. The gene calls are TRBV6-1 and TRBJ2-7, with unresolved D. The CDR3 spans 15 residues. Looked up from germline, CDR1 is MNHNS and CDR2 is SASEGT. Trimming cost V 7 bases and J 2 bases, with 18 bases left between them. CDR3 sequence: CASTLVATTAYEQYF. The CDR3, as DNA: TGTGCCAGCACTCTGGTCGCGACCACAGCCTACGAGCAGTACTTC.

Many counts were recorded for this clonotype. V and J are TRBV27 and TRBJ2-1; 12 bases fit TRBD1. Germline V gives CDR1 MNHEY, CDR2 SMNVEV (reference sequence). V gave up 5 bases and J gave up 9 bases; unmatched junction bases: 8. This CDR3 comprises 15 residues. The CDR3 nucleotides are TGTGCCAGCAGTCCCCCGGGGACAGGGGGCTTTGAGCAGTTCTTC. Protein product: CASSPPGTGGFEQFF.

Concerning this clonotype itself: This clone may be a read error of a much larger clone one base away. This chain connects TRBV7-9 to TRBJ2-5, with a tentative D call TRBD2 (6 bases). The CDR3 is made up of 14 amino acids. From germline, CDR1 is SEHNR and CDR2 FQNEAQ (reference sequence). The CDR3 loop reads CAGSTPGLEETQYF. CDR3 in DNA: TGTGCCGGCAGCACCCCGGGACTCGAGGAGACCCAGTACTTC.